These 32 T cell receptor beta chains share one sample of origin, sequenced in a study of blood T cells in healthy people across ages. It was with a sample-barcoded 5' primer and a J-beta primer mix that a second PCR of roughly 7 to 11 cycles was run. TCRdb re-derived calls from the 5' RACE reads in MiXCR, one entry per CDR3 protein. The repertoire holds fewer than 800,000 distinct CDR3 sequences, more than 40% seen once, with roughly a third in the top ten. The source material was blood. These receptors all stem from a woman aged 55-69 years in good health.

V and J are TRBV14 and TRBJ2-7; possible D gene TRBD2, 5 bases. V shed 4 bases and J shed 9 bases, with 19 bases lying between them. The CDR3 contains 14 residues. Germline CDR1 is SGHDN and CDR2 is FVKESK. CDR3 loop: CASSLPWRSGGQYF. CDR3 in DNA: TGTGCCAGCAGCCTCCCCTGGAGGTCGGGCGGGCAGTACTTC.

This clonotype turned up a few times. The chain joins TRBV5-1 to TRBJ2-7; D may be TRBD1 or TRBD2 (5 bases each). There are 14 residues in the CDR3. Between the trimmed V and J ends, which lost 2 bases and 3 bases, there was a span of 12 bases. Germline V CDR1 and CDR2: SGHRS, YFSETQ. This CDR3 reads CASSLSPGLYEQYF. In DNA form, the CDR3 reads TGCGCCAGCAGCTTATCCCCGGGGCTCTACGAGCAGTACTTC.

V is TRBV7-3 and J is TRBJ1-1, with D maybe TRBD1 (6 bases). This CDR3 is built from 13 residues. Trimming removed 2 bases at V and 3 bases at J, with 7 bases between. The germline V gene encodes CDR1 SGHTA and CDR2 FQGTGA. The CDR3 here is CASSLYRDTEAFF. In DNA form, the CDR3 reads TGTGCCAGCAGCTTATACAGGGACACTGAAGCTTTCTTT.

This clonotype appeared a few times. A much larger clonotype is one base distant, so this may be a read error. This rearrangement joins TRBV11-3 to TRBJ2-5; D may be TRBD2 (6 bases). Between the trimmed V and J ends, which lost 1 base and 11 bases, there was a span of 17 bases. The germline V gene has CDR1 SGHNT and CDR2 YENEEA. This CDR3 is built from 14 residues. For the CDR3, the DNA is TGTGCCAGCAGCTTAGCGGGACTTAACAATGAGCAGTACTTC. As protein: CASSLAGLNNEQYF. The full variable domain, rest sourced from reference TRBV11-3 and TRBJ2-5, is EAGVVQSPRYKIIEKKQPVAFWCNPISGHNTLYWYLQNLGQGPELLIRYENEEAVDDSQLPKDRFSAERLKGVDSTLKIQPAELGDSAVYLCASSLAGLNNEQYFGPGTRLLVL.

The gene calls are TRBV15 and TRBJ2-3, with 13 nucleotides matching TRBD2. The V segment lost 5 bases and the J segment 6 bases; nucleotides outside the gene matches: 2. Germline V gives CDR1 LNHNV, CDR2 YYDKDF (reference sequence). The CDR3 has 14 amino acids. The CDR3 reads CATSWGLAGDTQYF. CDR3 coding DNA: TGTGCCACCAGCTGGGGACTAGCGGGGGATACGCAGTATTTT.

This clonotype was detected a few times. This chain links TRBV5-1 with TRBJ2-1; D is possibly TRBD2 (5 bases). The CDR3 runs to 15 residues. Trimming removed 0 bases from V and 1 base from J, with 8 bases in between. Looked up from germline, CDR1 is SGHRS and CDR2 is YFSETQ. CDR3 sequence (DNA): TGCGCCAGCAGCTTGGAAGCGGTTTCCTACAATGAGCAGTTCTTC. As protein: CASSLEAVSYNEQFF.

CDR3 nucleotide sequence: TGCAGTGCTAGAGTCGCGACTAGCGGGACCTACGAGCAGTACTTC. Translated: CSARVATSGTYEQYF. The rearrangement uses TRBV20-1 and TRBJ2-5; 11 positions match TRBD2. The J call is in doubt because the DNA end fits TRBJ2-7 better. The CDR3 is made up of 15 amino acids. From germline, CDR1 is DFQATT and CDR2 SNEGSKA (reference sequence).

This chain's CDR3 is CASSKSWEGDTGELFF. CDR3 bases: TGTGCCAGCAGCAAGTCGTGGGAGGGTGACACCGGGGAGCTGTTTTTT. The chain is built from TRBV21-1 and TRBJ2-2; TRBD2 is taken as the D call from the table, unchecked against the DNA. TRBV21-1 is labeled a pseudogene. The CDR3 totals 16 residues.

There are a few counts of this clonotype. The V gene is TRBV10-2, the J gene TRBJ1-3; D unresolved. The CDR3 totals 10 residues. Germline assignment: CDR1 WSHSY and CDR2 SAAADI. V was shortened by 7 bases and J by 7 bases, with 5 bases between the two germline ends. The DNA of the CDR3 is TGCGCCAGCATGCAGAACACCATATATTTT. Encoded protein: CASMQNTIYF.

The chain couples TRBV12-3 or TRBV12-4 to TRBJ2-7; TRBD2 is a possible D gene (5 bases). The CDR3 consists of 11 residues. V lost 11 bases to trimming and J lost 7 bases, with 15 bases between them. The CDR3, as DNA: TGTGCCTCCTCGAGGGCGGATGAGCAGTACTTC. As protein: CASSRADEQYF.

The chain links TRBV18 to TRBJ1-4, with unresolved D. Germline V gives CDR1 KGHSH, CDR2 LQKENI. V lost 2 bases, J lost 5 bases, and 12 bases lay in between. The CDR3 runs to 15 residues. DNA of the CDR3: TGTGCCAGCTCACCAGGACGGGCGCCGAATGAAAAACTGTTTTTT. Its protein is CASSPGRAPNEKLFF. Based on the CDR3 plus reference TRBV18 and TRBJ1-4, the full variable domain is NAGVMQNPRHLVRRRGQEARLRCSPMKGHSHVYWYRQLPEEGLKFMVYLQKENIIDESGMPKERFSAEFPKEGPSILRIQQVVRGDSAAYFCASSPGRAPNEKLFFGSGTQLSVL.

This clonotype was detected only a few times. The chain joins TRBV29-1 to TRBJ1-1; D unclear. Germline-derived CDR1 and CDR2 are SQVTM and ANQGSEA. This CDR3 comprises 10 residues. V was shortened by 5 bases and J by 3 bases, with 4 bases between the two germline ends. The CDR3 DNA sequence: TGCAGCGTTATGGACACTGAAGCTTTCTTT. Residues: CSVMDTEAFF. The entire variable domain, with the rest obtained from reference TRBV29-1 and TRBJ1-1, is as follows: SAVISQKPSRDICQRGTSLTIQCQVDSQVTMMFWYRQQPGQSLTLIATANQGSEATYESGFVIDKFPISRPNLTFSTLTVSNMSPEDSSIYLCSVMDTEAFFGQGTRLTVV.

This chain's CDR3 is CASSQRGAGSPLHF. CDR3 nucleotide sequence: TGTGCCAGCAGCCAGCGGGGCGCGGGCTCACCCCTCCACTTT. The genes are TRBV7-2 and TRBJ1-6; D possibly corresponds to TRBD1 (5 bases). The V gene lost 5 bases and the J gene lost 10 bases, with 15 bases spanning the gap. The CDR3 runs to 14 residues. Per germline, CDR1 SGHTA and CDR2 FQGNSA.

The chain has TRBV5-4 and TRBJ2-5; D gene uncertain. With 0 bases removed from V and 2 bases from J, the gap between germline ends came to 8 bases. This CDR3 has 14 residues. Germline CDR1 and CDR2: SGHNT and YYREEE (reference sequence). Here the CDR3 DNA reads TGTGCCAGCAGCTTGGGGCAGAAACAAGAGACCCAGTACTTC. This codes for CASSLGQKQETQYF.

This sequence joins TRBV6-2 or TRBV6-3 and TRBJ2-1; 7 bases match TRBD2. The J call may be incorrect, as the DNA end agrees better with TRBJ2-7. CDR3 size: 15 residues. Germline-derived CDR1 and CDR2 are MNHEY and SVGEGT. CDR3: CASSRKVLANNEQYF. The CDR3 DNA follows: TGTGCCAGCAGCCGAAAAGTACTAGCGAACAATGAGCAGTACTTC.

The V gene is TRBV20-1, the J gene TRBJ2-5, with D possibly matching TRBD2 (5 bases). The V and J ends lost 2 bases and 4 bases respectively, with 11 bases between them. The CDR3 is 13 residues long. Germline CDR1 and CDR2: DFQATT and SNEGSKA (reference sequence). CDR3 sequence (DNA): TGCAGTGCTAGAAGATTTGAGGGAGAGACCCAGTACTTC. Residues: CSARRFEGETQYF.

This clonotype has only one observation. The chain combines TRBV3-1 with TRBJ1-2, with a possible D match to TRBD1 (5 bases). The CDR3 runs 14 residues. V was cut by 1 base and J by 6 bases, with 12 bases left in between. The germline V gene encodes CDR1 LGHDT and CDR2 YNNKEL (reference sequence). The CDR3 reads CASSQGGVGHGYTF. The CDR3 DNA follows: TGTGCCAGCAGCCAAGGGGGGGTGGGACATGGCTACACCTTC. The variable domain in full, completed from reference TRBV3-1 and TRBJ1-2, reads DTAVSQTPKYLVTQMGNDKSIKCEQNLGHDTMYWYKQDSKKFLKIMFSYNNKELIINETVPNRFSPKSPDKAHLNLHINSLELGDSAVYFCASSQGGVGHGYTFGSGTRLTVV.

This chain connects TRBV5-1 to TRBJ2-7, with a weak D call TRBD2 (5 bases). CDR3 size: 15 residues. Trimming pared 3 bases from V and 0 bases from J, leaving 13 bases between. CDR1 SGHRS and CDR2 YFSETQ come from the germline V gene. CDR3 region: CASSSGLANSYEQYF. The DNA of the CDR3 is TGCGCCAGCAGCTCTGGACTGGCGAACTCCTACGAGCAGTACTTC.

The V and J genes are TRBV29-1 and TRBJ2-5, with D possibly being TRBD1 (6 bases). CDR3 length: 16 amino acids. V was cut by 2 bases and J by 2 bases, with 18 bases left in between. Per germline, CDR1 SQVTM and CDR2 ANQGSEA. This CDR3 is CSVEKRGWAPQETQYF. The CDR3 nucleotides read TGCAGCGTTGAAAAGAGGGGGTGGGCCCCGCAAGAGACCCAGTACTTC.

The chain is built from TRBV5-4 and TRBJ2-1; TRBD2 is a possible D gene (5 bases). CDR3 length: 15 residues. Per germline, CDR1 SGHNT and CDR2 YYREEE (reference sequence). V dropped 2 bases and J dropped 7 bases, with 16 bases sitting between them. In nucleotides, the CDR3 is TGTGCCAGCAGCTTCCCGAGGGTAACGTTAAATGAGCAGTTCTTC. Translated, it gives CASSFPRVTLNEQFF.

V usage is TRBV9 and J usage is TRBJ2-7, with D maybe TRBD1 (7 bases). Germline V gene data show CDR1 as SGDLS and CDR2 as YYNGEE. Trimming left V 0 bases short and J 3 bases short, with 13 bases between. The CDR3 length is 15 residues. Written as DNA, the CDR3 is TGTGCCAGCAGCGTAGACGGGGGACAGTTCTACGAGCAGTACTTC. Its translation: CASSVDGGQFYEQYF. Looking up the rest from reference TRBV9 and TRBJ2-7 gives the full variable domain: DSGVTQTPKHLITATGQRVTLRCSPRSGDLSVYWYQQSLDQGLQFLIQYYNGEERAKGNILERFSAQQFPDLHSELNLSSLELGDSALYFCASSVDGGQFYEQYFGPGTRLTVT.

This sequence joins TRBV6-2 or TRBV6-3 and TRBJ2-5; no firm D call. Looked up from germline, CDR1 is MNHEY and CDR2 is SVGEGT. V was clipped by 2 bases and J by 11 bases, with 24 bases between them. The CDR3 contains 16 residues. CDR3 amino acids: CASSYTQPAAVYVQYF. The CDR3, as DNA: TGTGCCAGCAGTTACACCCAACCAGCCGCGGTCTACGTGCAGTACTTC.

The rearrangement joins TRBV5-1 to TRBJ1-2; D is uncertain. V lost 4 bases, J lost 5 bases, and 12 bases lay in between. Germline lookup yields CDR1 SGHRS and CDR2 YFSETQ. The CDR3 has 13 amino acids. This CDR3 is CASSPGWLYGYTF. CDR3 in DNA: TGCGCCAGCAGCCCTGGATGGCTATATGGCTACACCTTC.

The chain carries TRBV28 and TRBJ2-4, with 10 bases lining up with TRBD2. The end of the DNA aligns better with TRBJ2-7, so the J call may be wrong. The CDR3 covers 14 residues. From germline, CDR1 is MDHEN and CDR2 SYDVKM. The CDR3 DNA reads TGTGCCAGCAGTCCGAGCGGGAGGGCCCTCGAGCAGTACTTC. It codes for CASSPSGRALEQYF.

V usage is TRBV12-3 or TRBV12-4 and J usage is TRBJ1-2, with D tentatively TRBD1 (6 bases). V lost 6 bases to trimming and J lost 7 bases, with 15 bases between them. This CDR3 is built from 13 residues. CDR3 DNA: TGTGCCAGCAGCGCCACAGGGAGATTTGGCTACACCTTC. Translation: CASSATGRFGYTF.

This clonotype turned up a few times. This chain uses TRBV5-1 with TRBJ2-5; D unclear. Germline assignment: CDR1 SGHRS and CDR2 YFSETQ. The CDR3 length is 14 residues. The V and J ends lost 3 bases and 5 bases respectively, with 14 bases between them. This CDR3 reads CASSSGSALETQYF. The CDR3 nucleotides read TGCGCCAGCAGCTCCGGCAGTGCGTTGGAGACCCAGTACTTC.

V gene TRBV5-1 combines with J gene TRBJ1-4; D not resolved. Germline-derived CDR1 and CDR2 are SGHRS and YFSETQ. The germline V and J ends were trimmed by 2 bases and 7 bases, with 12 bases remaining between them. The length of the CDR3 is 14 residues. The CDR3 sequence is CASSLRASSEKLFF. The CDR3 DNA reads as TGCGCCAGCAGCTTACGGGCCTCTAGTGAAAAACTGTTTTTT. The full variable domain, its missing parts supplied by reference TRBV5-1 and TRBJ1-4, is KAGVTQTPRYLIKTRGQQVTLSCSPISGHRSVSWYQQTPGQGLQFLFEYFSETQRNKGNFPGRFSGRQFSNSRSEMNVSTLELGDSALYLCASSLRASSEKLFFGSGTQLSVL.

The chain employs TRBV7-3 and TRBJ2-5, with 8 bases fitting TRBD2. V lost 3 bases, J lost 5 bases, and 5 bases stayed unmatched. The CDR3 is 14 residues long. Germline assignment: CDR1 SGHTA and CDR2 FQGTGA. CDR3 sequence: CASSLTPGGETQYF. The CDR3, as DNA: TGTGCCAGCAGCTTGACCCCGGGAGGGGAGACCCAGTACTTC.

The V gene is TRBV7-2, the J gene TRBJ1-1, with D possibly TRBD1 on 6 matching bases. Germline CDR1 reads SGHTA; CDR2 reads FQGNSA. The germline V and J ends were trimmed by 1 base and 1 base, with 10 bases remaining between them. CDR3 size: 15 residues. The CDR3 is CASSLGGPGNTEAFF. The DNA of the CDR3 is TGTGCCAGCAGCTTAGGGGGGCCGGGGAACACTGAAGCTTTCTTT.

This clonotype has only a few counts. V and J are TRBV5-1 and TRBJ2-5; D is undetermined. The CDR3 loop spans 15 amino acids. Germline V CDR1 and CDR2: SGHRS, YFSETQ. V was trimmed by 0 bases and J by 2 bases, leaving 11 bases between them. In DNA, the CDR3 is TGCGCCAGCAGCTTGGTCGACCCTACACAAGAGACCCAGTACTTC. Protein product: CASSLVDPTQETQYF. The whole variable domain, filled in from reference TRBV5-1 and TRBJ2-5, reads KAGVTQTPRYLIKTRGQQVTLSCSPISGHRSVSWYQQTPGQGLQFLFEYFSETQRNKGNFPGRFSGRQFSNSRSEMNVSTLELGDSALYLCASSLVDPTQETQYFGPGTRLLVL.

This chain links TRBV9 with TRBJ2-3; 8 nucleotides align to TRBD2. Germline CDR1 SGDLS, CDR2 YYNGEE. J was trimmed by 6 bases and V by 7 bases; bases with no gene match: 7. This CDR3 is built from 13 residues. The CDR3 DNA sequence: TGTGCCAGCGAGTCAGGCGGGGGGGATACGCAGTATTTT. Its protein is CASESGGGDTQYF.

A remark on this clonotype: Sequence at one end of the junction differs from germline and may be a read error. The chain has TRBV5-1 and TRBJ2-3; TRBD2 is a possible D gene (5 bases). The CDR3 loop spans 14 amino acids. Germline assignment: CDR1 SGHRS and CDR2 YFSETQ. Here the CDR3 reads CASRPNSGTDTQYF. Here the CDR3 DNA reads TGTGCCAGCAGACCTAATAGCGGCACAGATACGCAGTATTTT. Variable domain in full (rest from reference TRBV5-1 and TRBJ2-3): KAGVTQTPRYLIKTRGQQVTLSCSPISGHRSVSWYQQTPGQGLQFLFEYFSETQRNKGNFPGRFSGRQFSNSRSEMNVSTLELGDSALYLCASRPNSGTDTQYFGPGTRLTVL.